This TCR beta chain was identified during a study of identifying expanded T cells in peripheral blood. As concerns this clone: Its antigen is as yet unknown.

TCRdb keeps only in-frame clones here, not all; method: immunoSEQ multiplex PCR. The sample contains roughly 78,000 clones, 85% to 90% of which appear only once. Collection occurred without any documented infections or immune events in donors. Findings and caveats of the study: Across healthy donors, higher total template counts meant significantly greater roughly 2-week count variance. Technical replicates showed around 1.2 changed clones; roughly two weeks about 16.4; four weeks 19.

Germline values: CDR1 SGHAT, CDR2 FQNNGV. With 4 bases removed from V and 4 bases from J, the gap between germline ends came to 10 bases. CDR3 length equals 13 residues. The V gene is TRBV11-2, the J gene TRBJ1-2; D is perhaps TRBD1 (6 bases). The receptor comes from a person aged 18-70 years in good health. The sample taken for sequencing was blood. The CDR3 DNA sequence: TGTGCCAGCAGCTCACAGGGTTCCTATGGCTACACCTTC. It translates to CASSSQGSYGYTF.